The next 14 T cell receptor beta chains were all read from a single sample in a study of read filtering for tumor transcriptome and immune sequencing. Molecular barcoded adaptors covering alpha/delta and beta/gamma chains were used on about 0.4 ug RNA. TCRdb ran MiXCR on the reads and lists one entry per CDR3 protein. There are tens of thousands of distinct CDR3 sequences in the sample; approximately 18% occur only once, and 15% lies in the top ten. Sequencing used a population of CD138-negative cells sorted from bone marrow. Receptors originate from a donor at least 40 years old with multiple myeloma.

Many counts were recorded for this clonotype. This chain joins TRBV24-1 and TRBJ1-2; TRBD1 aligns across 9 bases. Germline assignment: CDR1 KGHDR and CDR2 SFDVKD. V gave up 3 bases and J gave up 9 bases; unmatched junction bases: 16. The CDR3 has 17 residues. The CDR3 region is CATSDPRGGQGTGSYTF. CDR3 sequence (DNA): TGTGCCACCAGTGATCCACGAGGCGGACAGGGGACAGGGAGCTACACCTTC.

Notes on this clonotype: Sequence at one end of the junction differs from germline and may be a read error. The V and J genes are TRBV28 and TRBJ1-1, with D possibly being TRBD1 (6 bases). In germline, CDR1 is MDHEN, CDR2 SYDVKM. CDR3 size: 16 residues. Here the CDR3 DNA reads TGTGCCGGCAGCCCCGGGTCAGGGGCTGGTCGTACTGAAGCTTTCTTC. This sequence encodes CAGSPGSGAGRTEAFF.

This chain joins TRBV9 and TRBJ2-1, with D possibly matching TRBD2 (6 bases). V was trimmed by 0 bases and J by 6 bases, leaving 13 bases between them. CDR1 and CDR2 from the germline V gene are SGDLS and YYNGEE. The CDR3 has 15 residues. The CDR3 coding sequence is TGTGCCAGCAGCGTAGCTAACCTGGGGGGCAATGAGCAGTTCTTC. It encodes CASSVANLGGNEQFF.

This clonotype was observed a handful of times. In DNA, the CDR3 is TGTGCCAGCAGATGGCGGGAGACAGATACGCAGTATTTT. Residues: CASRWRETDTQYF. V and J are TRBV12-3 or TRBV12-4 and TRBJ2-3, with TRBD2 identical over 7 bases. The junction had 3 bases not matched to a gene; V was cut back by 6 bases and J by 3 bases. The CDR3 extends over 13 amino acids.

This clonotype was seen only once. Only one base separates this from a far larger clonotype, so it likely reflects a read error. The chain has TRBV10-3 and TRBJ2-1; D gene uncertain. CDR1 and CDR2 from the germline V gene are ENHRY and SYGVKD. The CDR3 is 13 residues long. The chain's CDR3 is CASSNPDGSRGFF. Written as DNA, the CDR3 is TGTGCCAGCAGTAATCCGGACGGTTCGAGAGGGTTCTTC.

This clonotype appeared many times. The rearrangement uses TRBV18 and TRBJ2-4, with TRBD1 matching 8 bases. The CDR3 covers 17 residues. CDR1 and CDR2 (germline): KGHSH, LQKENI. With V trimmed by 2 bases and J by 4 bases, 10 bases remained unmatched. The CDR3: CASSPGMGQDDKNIQYF. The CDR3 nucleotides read TGTGCCAGCTCACCAGGGATGGGACAGGATGATAAAAACATTCAGTACTTC.

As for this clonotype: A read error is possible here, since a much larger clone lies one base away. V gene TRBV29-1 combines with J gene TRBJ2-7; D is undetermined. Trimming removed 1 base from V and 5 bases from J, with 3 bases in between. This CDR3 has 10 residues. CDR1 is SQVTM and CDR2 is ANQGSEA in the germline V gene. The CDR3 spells CSVEANEQYF. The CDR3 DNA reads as TGCAGCGTTGAAGCGAACGAGCAGTACTTC.

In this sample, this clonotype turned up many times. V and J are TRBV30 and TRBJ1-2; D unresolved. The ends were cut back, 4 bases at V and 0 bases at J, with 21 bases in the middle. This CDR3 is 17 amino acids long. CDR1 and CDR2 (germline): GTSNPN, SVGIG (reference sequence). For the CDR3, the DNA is TGTGCCTGGATGACTAAGCTAGAGGGAGCATCTAACTATGGCTACACCTTC. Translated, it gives CAWMTKLEGASNYGYTF.

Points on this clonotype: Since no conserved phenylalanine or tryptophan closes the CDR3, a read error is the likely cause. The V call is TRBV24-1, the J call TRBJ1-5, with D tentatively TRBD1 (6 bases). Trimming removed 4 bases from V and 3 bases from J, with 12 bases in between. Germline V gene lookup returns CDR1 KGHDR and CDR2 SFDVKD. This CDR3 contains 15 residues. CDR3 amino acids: CATSEATGFNQPQHL. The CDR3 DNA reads TGTGCCACCAGTGAGGCTACAGGGTTCAATCAGCCCCAGCATTTA.

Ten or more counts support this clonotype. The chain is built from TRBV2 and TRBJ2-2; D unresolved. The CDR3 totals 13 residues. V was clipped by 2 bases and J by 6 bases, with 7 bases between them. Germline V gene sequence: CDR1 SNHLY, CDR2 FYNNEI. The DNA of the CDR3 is TGTGCCAGCAGTGAAATGAGAGCCGGGGAGCTGTTTTTT. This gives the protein CASSEMRAGELFF.

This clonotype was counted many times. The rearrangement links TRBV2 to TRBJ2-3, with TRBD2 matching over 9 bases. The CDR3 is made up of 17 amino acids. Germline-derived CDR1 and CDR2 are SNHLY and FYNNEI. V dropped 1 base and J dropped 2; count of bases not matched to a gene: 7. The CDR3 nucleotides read TGTGCCAGCAGTGAAGGGGTAGCGGGGGCCACCACAGATACGCAGTATTTT. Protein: CASSEGVAGATTDTQYF.

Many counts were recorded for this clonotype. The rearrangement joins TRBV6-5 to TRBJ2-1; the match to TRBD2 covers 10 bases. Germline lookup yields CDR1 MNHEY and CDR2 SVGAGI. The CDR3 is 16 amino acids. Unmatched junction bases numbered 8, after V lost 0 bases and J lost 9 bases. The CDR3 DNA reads TGTGCCAGCAGTTACTCAGTACCTAGCGGGAGTGTTGAGCAGTTCTTC. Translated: CASSYSVPSGSVEQFF.

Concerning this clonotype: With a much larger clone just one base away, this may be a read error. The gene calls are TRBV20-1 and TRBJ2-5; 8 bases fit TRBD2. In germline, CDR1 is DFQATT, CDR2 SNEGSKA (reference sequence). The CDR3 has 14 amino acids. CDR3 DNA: TGCGGTGCTTATCTAGCGGGCCCCCAAGAGACCCAGTACTTC. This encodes CGAYLAGPQETQYF.

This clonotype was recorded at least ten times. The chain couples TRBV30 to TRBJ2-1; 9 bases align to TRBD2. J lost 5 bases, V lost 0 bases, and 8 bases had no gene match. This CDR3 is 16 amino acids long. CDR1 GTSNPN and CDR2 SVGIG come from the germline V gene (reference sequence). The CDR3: CAWSVYSTSGDNEQFF. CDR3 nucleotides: TGTGCCTGGAGTGTATACTCGACTAGCGGTGACAATGAGCAGTTCTTC.